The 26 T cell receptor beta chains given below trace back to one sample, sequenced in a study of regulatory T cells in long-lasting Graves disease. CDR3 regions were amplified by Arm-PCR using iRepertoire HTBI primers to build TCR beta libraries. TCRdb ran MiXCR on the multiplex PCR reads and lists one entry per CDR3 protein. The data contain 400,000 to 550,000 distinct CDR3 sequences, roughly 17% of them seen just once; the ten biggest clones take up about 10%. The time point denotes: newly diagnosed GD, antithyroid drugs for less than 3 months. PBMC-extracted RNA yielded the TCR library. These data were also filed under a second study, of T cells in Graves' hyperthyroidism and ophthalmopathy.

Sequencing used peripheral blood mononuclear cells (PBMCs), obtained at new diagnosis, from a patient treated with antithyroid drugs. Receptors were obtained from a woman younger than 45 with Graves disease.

CDR3 amino acids: CAWSGSGDYDEQFF. The CDR3 nucleotides read TGTGCCTGGAGTGGTTCCGGAGACTATGATGAGCAGTTCTTC. The rearrangement joins TRBV30 to TRBJ2-1; weak D call: TRBD2 (5 bases). The ends were cut back, 1 base at V and 8 bases at J, with 15 bases in the middle. The CDR3 runs 14 residues. Germline loops: CDR1 GTSNPN, CDR2 SVGIG (reference sequence).

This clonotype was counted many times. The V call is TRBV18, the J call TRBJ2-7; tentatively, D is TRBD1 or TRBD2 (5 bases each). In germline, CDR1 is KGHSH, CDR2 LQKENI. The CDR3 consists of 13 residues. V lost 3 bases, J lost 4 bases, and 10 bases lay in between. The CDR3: CASSPGAGYEQYF. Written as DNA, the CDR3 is TGTGCCAGCTCACCCGGGGCGGGTTACGAGCAGTACTTC.

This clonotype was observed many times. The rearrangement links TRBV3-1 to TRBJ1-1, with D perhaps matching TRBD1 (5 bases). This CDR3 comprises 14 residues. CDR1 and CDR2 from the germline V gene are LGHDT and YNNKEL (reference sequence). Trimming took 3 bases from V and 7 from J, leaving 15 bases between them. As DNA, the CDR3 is TGTGCCAGCAGCCAGCCCGGGGCAGGACTTGAAGCTTTCTTT. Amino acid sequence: CASSQPGAGLEAFF.

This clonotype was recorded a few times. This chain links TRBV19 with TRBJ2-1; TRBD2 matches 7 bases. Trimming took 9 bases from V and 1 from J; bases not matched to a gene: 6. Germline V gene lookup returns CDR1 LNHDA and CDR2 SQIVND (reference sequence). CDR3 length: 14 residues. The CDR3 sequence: CASGAGRSYNEQFF. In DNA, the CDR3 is TGTGCCAGCGGAGCGGGGCGGTCCTACAATGAGCAGTTCTTC.

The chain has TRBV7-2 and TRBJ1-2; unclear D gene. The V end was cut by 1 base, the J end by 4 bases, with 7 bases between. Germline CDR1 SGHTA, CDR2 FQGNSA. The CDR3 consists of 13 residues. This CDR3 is CASSLVVLYGYTF. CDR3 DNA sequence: TGTGCCAGCAGCTTAGTAGTACTCTATGGCTACACCTTC.

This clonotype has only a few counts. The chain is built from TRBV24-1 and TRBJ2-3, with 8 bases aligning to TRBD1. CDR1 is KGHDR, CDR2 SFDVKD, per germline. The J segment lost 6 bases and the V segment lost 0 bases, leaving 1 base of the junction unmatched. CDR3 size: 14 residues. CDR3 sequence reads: CATSDLAGGDTQYF. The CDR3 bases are TGTGCCACCAGTGATTTGGCAGGGGGCGATACGCAGTATTTT.

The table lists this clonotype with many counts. This chain's CDR3 is CASGIEAFF. CDR3 nucleotides: TGTGCCAGTGGGATCGAAGCTTTCTTT. The chain carries TRBV2 and TRBJ1-1; no definite D call. Germline V CDR1 and CDR2: SNHLY, FYNNEI. The CDR3 runs to 9 residues. V was clipped by 9 bases and J by 8 bases, with 7 bases between them.

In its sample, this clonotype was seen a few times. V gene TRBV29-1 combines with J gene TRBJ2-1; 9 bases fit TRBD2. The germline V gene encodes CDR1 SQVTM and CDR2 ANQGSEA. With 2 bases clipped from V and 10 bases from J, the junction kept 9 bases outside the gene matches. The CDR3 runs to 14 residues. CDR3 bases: TGCAGCGTTGAACCGGGCGGGAGGGCAGGGGAGCAGTTCTTC. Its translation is CSVEPGGRAGEQFF.

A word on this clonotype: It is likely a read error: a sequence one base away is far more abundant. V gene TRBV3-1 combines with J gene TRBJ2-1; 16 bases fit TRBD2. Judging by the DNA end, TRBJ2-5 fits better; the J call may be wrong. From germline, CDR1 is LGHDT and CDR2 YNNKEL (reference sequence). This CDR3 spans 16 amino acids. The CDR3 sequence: CVSRLGLAGGPETQYF. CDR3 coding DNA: TGTGTCAGCCGGCTGGGACTAGCGGGAGGGCCGGAGACCCAGTACTTC.

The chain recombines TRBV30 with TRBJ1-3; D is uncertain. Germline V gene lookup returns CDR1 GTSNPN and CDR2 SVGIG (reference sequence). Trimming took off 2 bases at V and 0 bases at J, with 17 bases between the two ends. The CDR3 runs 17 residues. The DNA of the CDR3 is TGTGCCTGGAGTAAGAGGAGGACCCTCTTCTCTGGAAACACCATATATTTT. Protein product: CAWSKRRTLFSGNTIYF.

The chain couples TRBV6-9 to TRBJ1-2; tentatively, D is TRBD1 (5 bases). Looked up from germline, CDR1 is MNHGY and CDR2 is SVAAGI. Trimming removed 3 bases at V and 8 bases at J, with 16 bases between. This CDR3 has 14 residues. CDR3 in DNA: TGTGCCAGCAGTTACTCAGAGGGGACTCGGGGCTACACCTTC. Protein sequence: CASSYSEGTRGYTF.

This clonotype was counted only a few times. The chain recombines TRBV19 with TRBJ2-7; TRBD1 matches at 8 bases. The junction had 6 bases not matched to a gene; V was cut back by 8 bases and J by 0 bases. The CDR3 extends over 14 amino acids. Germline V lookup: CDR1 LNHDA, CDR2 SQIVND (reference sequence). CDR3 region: CASQDRGRSYEQYF. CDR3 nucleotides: TGTGCCAGTCAAGACAGGGGTCGCTCCTACGAGCAGTACTTC. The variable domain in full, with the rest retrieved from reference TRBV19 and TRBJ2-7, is DGGITQSPKYLFRKEGQNVTLSCEQNLNHDAMYWYRQDPGQGLRLIYYSQIVNDFQKGDIAEGYSVSREKKESFPLTVTSAQKNPTAFYLCASQDRGRSYEQYFGPGTRLTVT.

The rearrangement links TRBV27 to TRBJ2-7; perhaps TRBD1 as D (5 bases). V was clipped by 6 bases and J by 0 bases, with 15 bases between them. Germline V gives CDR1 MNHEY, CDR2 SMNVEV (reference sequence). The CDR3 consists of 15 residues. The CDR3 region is CASSPRGADSYEQYF. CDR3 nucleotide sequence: TGTGCCAGCAGCCCACGTGGGGCCGACTCCTACGAGCAGTACTTC.

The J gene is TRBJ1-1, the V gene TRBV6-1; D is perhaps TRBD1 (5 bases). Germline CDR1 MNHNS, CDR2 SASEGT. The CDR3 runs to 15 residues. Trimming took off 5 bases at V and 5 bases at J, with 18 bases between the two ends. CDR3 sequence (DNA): TGTGCCAGCAGTACGGAGGGGTTATGGAGTACTGAAGCTTTCTTT. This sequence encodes CASSTEGLWSTEAFF.

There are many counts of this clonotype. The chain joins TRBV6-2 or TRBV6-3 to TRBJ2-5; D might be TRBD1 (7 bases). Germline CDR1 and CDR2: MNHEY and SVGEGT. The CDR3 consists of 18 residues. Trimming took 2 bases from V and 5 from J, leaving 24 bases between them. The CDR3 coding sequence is TGTGCCAGCAGTTACCCCGACCGCGGTAAACAGGGGAGGGAGACCCAGTACTTC. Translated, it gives CASSYPDRGKQGRETQYF.

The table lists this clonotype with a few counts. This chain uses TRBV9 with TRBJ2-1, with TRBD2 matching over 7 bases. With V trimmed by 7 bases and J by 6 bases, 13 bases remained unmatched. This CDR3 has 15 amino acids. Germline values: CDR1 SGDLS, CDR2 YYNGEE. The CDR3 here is CASALGGSGANEQFF. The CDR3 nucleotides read TGTGCCAGCGCATTGGGAGGGAGTGGTGCCAATGAGCAGTTCTTC.

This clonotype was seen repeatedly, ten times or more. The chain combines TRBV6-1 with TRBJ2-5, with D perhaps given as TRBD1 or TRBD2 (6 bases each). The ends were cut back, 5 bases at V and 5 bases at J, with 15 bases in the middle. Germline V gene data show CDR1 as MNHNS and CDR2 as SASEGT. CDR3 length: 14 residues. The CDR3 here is CASSTRGGRETQYF. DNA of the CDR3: TGTGCCAGCAGTACCAGGGGTGGGAGGGAGACCCAGTACTTC.

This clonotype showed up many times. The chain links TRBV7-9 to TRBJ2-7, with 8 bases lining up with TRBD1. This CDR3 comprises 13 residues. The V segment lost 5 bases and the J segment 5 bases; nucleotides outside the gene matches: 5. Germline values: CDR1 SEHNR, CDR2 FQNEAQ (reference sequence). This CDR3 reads CASSAGTGHEQYF. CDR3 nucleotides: TGTGCCAGCAGCGCCGGGACAGGCCACGAGCAGTACTTC.

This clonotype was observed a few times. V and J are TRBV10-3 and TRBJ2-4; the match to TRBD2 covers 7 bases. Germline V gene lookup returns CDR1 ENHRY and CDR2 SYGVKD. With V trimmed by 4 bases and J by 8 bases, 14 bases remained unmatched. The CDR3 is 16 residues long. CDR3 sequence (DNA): TGTGCCATCAGTGGCGGGACCCAGGGTGGGAGGGACATTCAGTACTTC. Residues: CAISGGTQGGRDIQYF.

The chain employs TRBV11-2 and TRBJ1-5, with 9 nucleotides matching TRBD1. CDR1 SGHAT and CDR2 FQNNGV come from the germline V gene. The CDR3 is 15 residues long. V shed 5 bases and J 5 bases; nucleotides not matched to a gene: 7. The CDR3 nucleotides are TGTGCCAGCAGCGAAGACAGGGGGGCCCATCAGCCCCAGCATTTT. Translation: CASSEDRGAHQPQHF.

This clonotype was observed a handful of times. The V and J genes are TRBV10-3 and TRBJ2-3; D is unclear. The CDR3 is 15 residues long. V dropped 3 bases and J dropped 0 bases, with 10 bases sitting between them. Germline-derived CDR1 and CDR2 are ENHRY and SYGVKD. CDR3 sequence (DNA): TGTGCCATCAGTGATAGAACGGTTAGCACAGATACGCAGTATTTT. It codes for CAISDRTVSTDTQYF.

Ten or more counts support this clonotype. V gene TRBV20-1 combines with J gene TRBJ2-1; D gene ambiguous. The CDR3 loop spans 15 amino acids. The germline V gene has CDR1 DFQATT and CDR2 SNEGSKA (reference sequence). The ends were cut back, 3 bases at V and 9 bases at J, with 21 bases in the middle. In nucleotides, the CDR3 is TGCAGTGCTAGTGCATACAACCATCCGGGCACTGAGCAGTTCTTC. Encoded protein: CSASAYNHPGTEQFF.

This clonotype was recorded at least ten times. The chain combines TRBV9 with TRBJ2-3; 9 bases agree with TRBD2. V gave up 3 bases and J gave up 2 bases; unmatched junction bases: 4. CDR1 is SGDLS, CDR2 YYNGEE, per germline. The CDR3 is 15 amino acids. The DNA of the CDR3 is TGTGCCAGCAGCGGGACTAGCGTGCTCACAGATACGCAGTATTTT. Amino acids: CASSGTSVLTDTQYF.

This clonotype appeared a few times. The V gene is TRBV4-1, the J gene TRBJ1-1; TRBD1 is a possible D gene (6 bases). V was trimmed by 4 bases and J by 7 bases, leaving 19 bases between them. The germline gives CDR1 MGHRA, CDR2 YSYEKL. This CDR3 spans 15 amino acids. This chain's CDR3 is CASSPASTGAIEAFF. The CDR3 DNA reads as TGCGCCAGCAGCCCCGCCTCGACAGGAGCCATTGAAGCTTTCTTT.

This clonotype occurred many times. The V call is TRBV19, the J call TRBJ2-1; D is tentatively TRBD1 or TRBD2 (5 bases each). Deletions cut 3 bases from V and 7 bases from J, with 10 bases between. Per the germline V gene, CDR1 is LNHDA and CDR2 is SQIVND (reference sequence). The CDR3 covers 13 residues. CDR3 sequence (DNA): TGTGCCAGTAGTATGGGGACCCGTAATGAGCAGTTCTTC. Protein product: CASSMGTRNEQFF.

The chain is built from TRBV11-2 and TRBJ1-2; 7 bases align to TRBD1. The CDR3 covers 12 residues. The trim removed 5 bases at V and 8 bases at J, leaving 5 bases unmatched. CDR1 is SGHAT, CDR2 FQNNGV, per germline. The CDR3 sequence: CASSPGGGGYTF. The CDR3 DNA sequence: TGTGCCAGCAGCCCCGGAGGGGGCGGCTACACCTTC.